Sequencing of this T cell receptor beta chain was carried out in a study of T cell clones after liver transplantation (dated by TCRdb to between 2017 and 2020). About the study as a whole: Samples were obtained from ITN030ST, a randomized trial in which withdrawal of immunosuppression was attempted within 2 years of liver transplantation. Blood samples were collected pre-transplant, pre-randomization before withdrawal, and post-randomization after either full withdrawal or failed withdrawal. The studied cohort comprised 8 liver transplant recipients, 3 classified as tolerant and 5 as non-tolerant. Until randomization at 12-24 months post-transplant, subjects were given standard immunosuppression, with no induction therapy. Donor-reactive T cell clones were identified using TCRbeta sequencing after a pre-transplant mixed lymphocyte reaction and were then followed in post-transplant blood. As an antigen-independent comparator for the donor-reactive sequences, third party-reactive TCRbeta sequences from pre-transplant MLRs were identified as well. Three of the eight recipients were HCV-positive; the others were transplanted for non-autoimmune, non-viral indications. To count as tolerant, a recipient had to stay completely off immunosuppression for at least one year without liver enzymes climbing beyond twice the upper limit of normal.

CDR1 and CDR2, per the germline V gene (reference sequence), are MNHEY and SMNVEV. Relative to germline, V is 0 bases shorter and J is 3 bases shorter, with 9 bases between their ends. The CDR3 holds 14 amino acids from the cysteine to the phenylalanine. Only the CDR3 part of the read is kept: 42 bases, read in frame from the first base. High-throughput TCRbeta CDR3 sequencing of frozen genomic DNA was performed by immunoSEQ, with PCR amplification, mapping, bias correction and internal controls included. The paper's processing steps were these. Productive rearrangements were retained, and unique TCRbeta sequences were defined by the CDR3 nucleotide sequence together with the V and J gene. Donor-reactive sequences required at least 5-fold expansion in CFSE-low cells versus unstimulated pre-transplant cells and at least 0.01% frequency. Minimum frequency thresholds were set for each subject based on the unstimulated sample with the lowest template count, ensuring at least 90% detection power. Repertoire turnover was measured by Jensen-Shannon divergence between the top 1000 TCRbeta sequences post- and pre-transplant. Two-sided Fisher's exact tests were used to test for changes in the detection of donor-reactive sequences. In TCRdb, the immuneACCESS table is reduced to in-frame sequences with V and J assigned. These tables do not hold every clone; where another copy was compared, an unresolved V gene accounts for under half, and the others remain unexplained. V, J and clone size are taken as reported in that table, and D and trimming were inferred from the DNA itself. In all, the sample holds over 8,500 clones, and 60% to 75% of those were seen once. The ten largest clones capture over 20% of the sample.

Thawed unstimulated PBMCs were stained for CD3, CD4 and CD8 and FACS-sorted into CD3+CD4+ and CD3+CD8+ populations. All 8 studied subjects were randomized to withdrawal of immunosuppression. The Qiagen DNeasy Blood and Tissue Kit was used for isolation of genomic DNA. Broad study findings and their caveats: The conclusions were preliminary, being limited by small, heterogeneous patient numbers and by non-standardized post-transplant time points. The decline in donor-reactive sequences exceeded the decline in third party-reactive sequences, suggesting partial antigen-specific deletion that was unrelated to withdrawal success. Low numbers of available donor cells limited the measurable donor-reactive repertoire in two subjects. When repertoire turnover was accounted for, significantly reduced detection of donor-reactive sequences was found in 7 of 8 subjects for CD4 and in 8 of 8 subjects for CD8. In most of the 8 subjects, regardless of tolerance or HCV status, circulating donor-reactive CD4 TCRbeta sequences dropped significantly post-transplant. Because allograft tissue specimens were not available, migration of donor-reactive T cells into the graft, rather than deletion, may have occurred.

About this clone: Its recognized antigen is unknown. Base qualities were left out, and no much larger clone turns up one base away.

This sequence was found in a human patient who received a liver transplant. A transplant means some T cells may be of graft donor rather than patient origin. Material: CD4+ T cells from blood, obtained 30 to 33 months after liver transplant. This sequence uses TRBV27 and TRBJ2-7; the D segment may tentatively be TRBD1 or TRBD2, each giving 5 matched bases. The nucleotide sequence reads TGTGCCAGCAGTTTATCGGCAGGGAGCTACGAGCAGTACTTC. This is translated as CASSLSAGSYEQYF.